Included here is one T cell receptor beta chain sequence, with context. Antigen: not known. The method was immunoSEQ multiplex PCR; TCRdb's version includes in-frame clones alone and lacks a portion of them. Among about 1.1 million clones listed, approximately 77% were seen once. The data stem from a study of shared clonotypes between healthy human individuals. The V end lost 0 bases, the J end lost 3 bases, and 11 bases lay between the germline ends. Per germline, CDR1 WNHNN and CDR2 SYGVQD (reference sequence). The CDR3 length is 15 residues. General observations from the study: Naive subsets typically showed greater estimated richness than memory subsets.

Sequencing used memory CD4+ T cells from PBMCs. The subset was: CD45RA-negative fraction. This clonotype originated in a man between 18 and 35 years old in good health. Some clones in this sample may be carry-over from other donors' samples. The gene calls are TRBV10-1 and TRBJ1-2; no firm D call. CDR3 region: CASSESKGRHYGYTF. The CDR3 bases are TGCGCCAGCAGTGAGTCGAAAGGCAGGCACTATGGCTACACCTTC.